The T cell receptor (beta chain) described here comes from a study of molecular identifiers for immune sequencing clone quantification. This clonotype was recorded many times. TCRdb re-analysed the PCR reads in MiXCR, keeping a single row per CDR3 protein. Of hundreds of thousands of distinct CDR3 sequences listed, about 25% are singletons. The CDR3 totals 14 residues. J gave up 3 bases and V 3 bases, and 5 bases lay outside the gene matches. Looked up from germline, CDR1 is SGHTA and CDR2 is FQGNSA. The sequence was obtained from a human donor in good health. Some libraries in this study had Jurkat cell RNA spiked in. The sample taken for sequencing was naive CD8+ T cells from blood, with Jurkat cell RNA spiked in. As for subset: FACS-sorted CD8+CD4-CCR7+CD45RA+ naive T cells. The chain recombines TRBV7-2 with TRBJ2-7; 7 bases are shared with TRBD2. CDR3 amino acids: CASSFSGGGYEQYF. As DNA, the CDR3 is TGTGCCAGCAGCTTCAGTGGCGGGGGCTACGAGCAGTACTTC.